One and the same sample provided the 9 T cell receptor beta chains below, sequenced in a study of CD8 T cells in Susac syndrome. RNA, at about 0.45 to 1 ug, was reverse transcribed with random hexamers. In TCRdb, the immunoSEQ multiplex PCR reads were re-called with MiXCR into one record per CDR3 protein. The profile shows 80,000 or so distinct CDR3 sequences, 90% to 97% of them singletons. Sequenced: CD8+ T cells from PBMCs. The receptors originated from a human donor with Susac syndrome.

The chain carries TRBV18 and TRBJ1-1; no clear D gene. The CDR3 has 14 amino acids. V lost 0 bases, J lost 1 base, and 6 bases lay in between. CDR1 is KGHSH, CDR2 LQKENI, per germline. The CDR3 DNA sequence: TGTGCCAGCTCACCACCGCCAGGGAACACTGAAGCTTTCTTT. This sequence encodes CASSPPPGNTEAFF.

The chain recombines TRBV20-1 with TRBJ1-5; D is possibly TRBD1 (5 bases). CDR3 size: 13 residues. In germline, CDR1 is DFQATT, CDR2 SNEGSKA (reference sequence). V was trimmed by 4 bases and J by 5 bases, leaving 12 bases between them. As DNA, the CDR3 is TGCAGTGCTAACCAAGGGGAAGATCAGCCCCAGCATTTT. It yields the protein CSANQGEDQPQHF.

The CDR3 sequence: CASSLSPENIQYF. The CDR3 DNA sequence: TGTGCCAGCAGTTTATCCCCGGAAAACATTCAGTACTTC. V and J are TRBV27 and TRBJ2-4; no clear D. In germline, CDR1 is MNHEY, CDR2 SMNVEV (reference sequence). This CDR3 is 13 amino acids long. V lost 0 bases and J lost 5, with 5 bases in between.

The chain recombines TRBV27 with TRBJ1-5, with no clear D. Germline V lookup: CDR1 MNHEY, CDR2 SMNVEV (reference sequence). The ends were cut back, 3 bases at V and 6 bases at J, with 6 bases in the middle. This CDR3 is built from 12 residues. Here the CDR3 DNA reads TGTGCCAGCAGTTTGACGGGTCAGCCCCAGCATTTT. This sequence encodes CASSLTGQPQHF.

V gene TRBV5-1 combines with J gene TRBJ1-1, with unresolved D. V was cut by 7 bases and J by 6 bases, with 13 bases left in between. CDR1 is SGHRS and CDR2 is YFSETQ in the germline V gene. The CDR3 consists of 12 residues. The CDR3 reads CASGRSIAEAFF. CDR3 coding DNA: TGCGCCAGCGGACGGAGTATCGCTGAAGCTTTCTTT.

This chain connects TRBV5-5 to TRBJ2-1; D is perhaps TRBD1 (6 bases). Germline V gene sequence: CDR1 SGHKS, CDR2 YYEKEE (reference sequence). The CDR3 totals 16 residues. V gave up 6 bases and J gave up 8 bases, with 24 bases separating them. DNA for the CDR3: TGTGCCAGCATCTCAACGGGCAGGGGTTTCTTGGATGAGCAGTTCTTC. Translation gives CASISTGRGFLDEQFF.

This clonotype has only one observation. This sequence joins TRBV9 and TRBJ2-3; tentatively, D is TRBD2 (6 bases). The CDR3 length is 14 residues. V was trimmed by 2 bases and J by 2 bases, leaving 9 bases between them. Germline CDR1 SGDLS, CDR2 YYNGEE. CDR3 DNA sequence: TGTGCCAGCAGCGTTAGCGGTACCACAGATACGCAGTATTTT. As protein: CASSVSGTTDTQYF. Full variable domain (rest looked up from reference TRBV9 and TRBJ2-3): DSGVTQTPKHLITATGQRVTLRCSPRSGDLSVYWYQQSLDQGLQFLIQYYNGEERAKGNILERFSAQQFPDLHSELNLSSLELGDSALYFCASSVSGTTDTQYFGPGTRLTVL.

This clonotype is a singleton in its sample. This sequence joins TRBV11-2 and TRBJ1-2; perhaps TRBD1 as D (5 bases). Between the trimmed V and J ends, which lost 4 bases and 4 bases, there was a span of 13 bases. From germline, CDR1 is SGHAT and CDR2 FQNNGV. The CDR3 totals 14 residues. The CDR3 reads CASSSGTRAYGYTF. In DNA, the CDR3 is TGTGCCAGCAGCTCTGGGACTAGGGCCTATGGCTACACCTTC.

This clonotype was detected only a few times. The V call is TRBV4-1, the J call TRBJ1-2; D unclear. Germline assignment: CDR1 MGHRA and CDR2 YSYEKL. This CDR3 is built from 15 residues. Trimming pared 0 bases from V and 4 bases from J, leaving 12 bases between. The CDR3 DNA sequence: TGCGCCAGCAGCCAAGATCCGGAGAGGCTCTATGGCTACACCTTC. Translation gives CASSQDPERLYGYTF.